Sequencing of this TCR beta chain was carried out in a study of cytomegalovirus exposure and HLA in healthy donors. In the study overall: Among a few hundred genotyped donors, roughly 80% fell in the Caucasian-associated ancestry cluster.

For this clone: Its antigen is currently unknown.

The PCR made use of 60 Vbeta and 13 Jbeta primers. Some clones are missing from TCRdb's copy, which holds only in-frame ones; the method was immunoSEQ multiplex PCR. This sample yields approximately 140,000 clones, of which roughly 77% are seen a single time; under 7% belongs to the top ten. Study-level results: Association of under 20,000 TCR beta sequences with HLA alleles was found at 0.05 false discovery rate in a later analysis. What a later analysis reportedly showed was that an Asian-associated ancestry cluster had fewer N-insertions than the roughly 670-donor mean. Cytomegalovirus-associated status was assigned to approximately 160 TCR beta chains.

The CDR3 consists of 16 residues. Trimming removed 5 bases at V and 2 bases at J, with 16 bases between. Germline values: CDR1 SEHNR, CDR2 FQNEAQ (reference sequence). The genes are TRBV7-9 and TRBJ2-1; TRBD1 is a possible D gene (6 bases). Sequences were obtained from PBMCs. This clonotype was obtained from a woman in her thirties or forties in good health and CMV-seropositive. This CDR3 reads CASSTIRTATYNEQFF. As DNA, the CDR3 is TGTGCCAGCAGCACTATTCGGACAGCCACCTACAATGAGCAGTTCTTC.